The entry below gives a single T cell receptor (beta chain) sequence along with its context. Its specificity is not known. The same CDR3 is also encoded by other DNA sequences in this sample. Time point of the sample: blood 4 weeks post-SBRT, at nephrectomy. The treatment was: 15 Gy SBRT to primary tumor, nephrectomy 4 weeks later. Nephrectomy followed 15 Gy stereotactic body radiation by 4 weeks. The data derive from a study of radiation and T cells in renal cell carcinoma. The CDR3 runs to 11 residues. The V end was cut by 3 bases, the J end by 4 bases, with 4 bases between. Germline V gene lookup returns CDR1 MDHEN and CDR2 SYDVKM. Findings of the study overall: Baseline intratumoral clonotype presence is unknown without pretreatment biopsies.

Libraries were prepared by immunoSEQ multiplex PCR; TCRdb keeps only in-frame clonotypes and omits some of them. The top ten clones hold 15% to 20% of a sample with approximately 150,000 clones, approximately 86% of them seen once. The origin of this receptor is a woman aged 50 to 60 with renal cell carcinoma. Specimen: blood, collected from a patient whose treatment included radiotherapy and nephrectomy. The V and J genes are TRBV28 and TRBJ2-7; D not resolved. CDR3 sequence: CASSLGYEQYF. As DNA, the CDR3 is TGTGCCAGCAGTTTGGGGTACGAGCAGTACTTC.